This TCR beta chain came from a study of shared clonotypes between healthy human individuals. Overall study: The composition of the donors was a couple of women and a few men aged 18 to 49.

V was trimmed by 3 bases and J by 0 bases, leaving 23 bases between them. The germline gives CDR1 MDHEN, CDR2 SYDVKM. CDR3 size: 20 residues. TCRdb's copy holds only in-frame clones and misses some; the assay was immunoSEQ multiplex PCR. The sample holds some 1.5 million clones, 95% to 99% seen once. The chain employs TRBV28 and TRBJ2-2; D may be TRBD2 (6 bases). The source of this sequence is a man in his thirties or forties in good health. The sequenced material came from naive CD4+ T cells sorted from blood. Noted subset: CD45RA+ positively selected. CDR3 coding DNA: TGTGCCAGCAGTTTTCCGGCGTATAGCGGATACTATTCGAACACCGGGGAGCTGTTTTTT. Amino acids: CASSFPAYSGYYSNTGELFF.